The rows below give T cell receptor beta chains drawn from one sample of a study of T cell clusters in autoimmune cytopenias. TCRdb re-called the multiplex PCR reads and catalogs CDR3 proteins one per entry, DNA excluded. The sample spans 4,000 to 4,500 distinct CDR3 sequences; the ten largest clones claim about 14%. These data were likewise used in another study, on T cell repertoires in aging, cancer and after chemotherapy.

The sequenced material came from peripheral blood. The receptors derive from a human donor in good health. Both conserved end residues are part of each CDR3. Each record gives: J gene, V gene, clone size, CDR3 protein. For some rows the clone size is stated as once, few or many, or as a class when expanded; others skip it.

TRBJ2-2	TRBV5-6	medium-sized	CASSHTSTFGELFF
TRBJ2-3	TRBV6-2/TRBV6-3	medium-sized	CASSYLRGTDTQYF
TRBJ2-3	TRBV19	medium-sized	CASSSRASTDTQYF
TRBJ1-6	TRBV18	medium-sized	CASSPRDRETPLHF
TRBJ2-1	TRBV6-2/TRBV6-3	.	CASRSDTYNEQFF
TRBJ2-5	TRBV12-3/TRBV12-4	.	CASSSGGTSTETQYF
TRBJ1-5	TRBV19	medium-sized	CASSRRGMNQPQHF
TRBJ1-1	TRBV7-9	medium-sized	CASSLEGGREAFF
TRBJ1-5	TRBV6-2/TRBV6-3	medium-sized	CATLDPRPQHF
TRBJ1-6	TRBV4-1	.	CASSQEGPFNSPLHF
TRBJ2-3	TRBV11-2	.	CASSQAASTDTQYF
TRBJ1-1	TRBV29-1	medium-sized	CSGLRGNTEAFF
TRBJ2-5	TRBV6-5	medium-sized	CASSYSNPGRETQYF
TRBJ2-7	TRBV11-2	.	CASSLDGSYEQYF
TRBJ1-6	TRBV6-1	medium-sized	CASSEVGKNSPLHF
TRBJ1-2	TRBV15	medium-sized	CATSRGLNYGYTF